Below, 27 T cell receptor beta chains from the same sample are listed, as sequenced in a study of radiation and T cells in renal cell carcinoma. Libraries were prepared by immunoSEQ multiplex PCR; TCRdb keeps only in-frame clonotypes and omits some of them. The sample lists roughly 92,000 clones, around 80% seen once, with approximately 6.9% in the top ten. Time point specified: blood 4 weeks post-SBRT, at nephrectomy. The treatment was: 15 Gy SBRT to primary tumor, nephrectomy 4 weeks later. The input for sequencing was blood, taken from a patient whose treatment included radiotherapy and nephrectomy. The receptors derive from a man aged 55 to 70 with renal cell carcinoma.

The chain links TRBV27 to TRBJ2-2; D perhaps matches TRBD1 (6 bases). There are 15 residues in the CDR3. Trimming pared 0 bases from V and 10 bases from J, leaving 15 bases between. Per the germline V gene, CDR1 is MNHEY and CDR2 is SMNVEV (reference sequence). Written as DNA, the CDR3 is TGTGCCAGCAGTTTATCAAGCAGGGGACACATGGAGCTGTTTTTT. Translating it yields CASSLSSRGHMELFF.

The chain combines TRBV7-9 with TRBJ2-5; D is unresolved. Between the trimmed V and J ends, which lost 5 bases and 2 bases, there was a span of 12 bases. The CDR3 has 14 amino acids. The germline gives CDR1 SEHNR, CDR2 FQNEAQ (reference sequence). CDR3 in amino acids: CASSRAGAQETQYF. The CDR3 coding sequence is TGTGCCAGCAGCCGGGCCGGAGCTCAAGAGACCCAGTACTTC.

J is TRBJ2-7 and V is TRBV7-9; D is undetermined. With 5 bases removed from V and 4 bases from J, the gap between germline ends came to 6 bases. Germline V gene lookup returns CDR1 SEHNR and CDR2 FQNEAQ (reference sequence). This CDR3 has 11 residues. CDR3 coding DNA: TGTGCCAGCAGCCCCGGGTACGAGCAGTACTTC. Its protein is CASSPGYEQYF.

This sequence joins TRBV7-2 and TRBJ2-7; 7 nucleotides align to TRBD2. Germline loops: CDR1 SGHTA, CDR2 FQGNSA. Germline trimming cut 0 bases from V and 0 bases from J; bases unmatched to any gene: 11. CDR3 length: 18 residues. The CDR3 coding sequence is TGTGCCAGCAGCTTAGCGCTCTCGGGAGGCCAGAGCTCCTACGAGCAGTACTTC. Protein product: CASSLALSGGQSSYEQYF. The full variable domain, in which reference TRBV7-2 and TRBJ2-7 provide the parts outside the CDR3, is GAGVSQSPSNKVTEKGKDVELRCDPISGHTALYWYRQSLGQGLEFLIYFQGNSAPDKSGLPSDRFSAERTGGSVSTLTIQRTQQEDSAVYLCASSLALSGGQSSYEQYFGPGTRLTVT.

This chain uses TRBV13 with TRBJ2-5; 12 nucleotides align to TRBD2. CDR1 is PRHDT, CDR2 FYEKMQ, per germline (reference sequence). There are 15 residues in the CDR3. V trimming: 6 bases; J trimming: 1 base; junction bases outside the gene matches: 3. CDR3 sequence: CASSGTSGPQETQYF. The CDR3 region has the DNA TGTGCCAGCAGTGGGACTAGCGGGCCCCAAGAGACCCAGTACTTC.

This clone was picked up a small number of times. This sequence joins TRBV5-1 and TRBJ1-1; the D is unclear. The V gene's germline CDR1 is SGHRS and CDR2 YFSETQ. The V gene lost 0 bases and the J gene lost 3 bases, with 9 bases spanning the gap. CDR3 length: 14 residues. CDR3 protein: CASSLEFGYTEAFF. The CDR3 DNA reads as TGCGCCAGCAGCTTGGAATTCGGGTACACTGAAGCTTTCTTT.

The chain employs TRBV7-8 and TRBJ2-3, with TRBD2 as a possible D gene (6 bases). The ends were cut back, 5 bases at V and 5 bases at J, with 20 bases in the middle. Germline V gene data show CDR1 as SGHVS and CDR2 as FQNEAQ. CDR3 length equals 16 residues. The CDR3 sequence: CASSRASGVEIDTQYF. The CDR3 DNA sequence: TGTGCCAGCAGCCGCGCCTCGGGAGTAGAAATAGATACGCAGTATTTT.

The V call is TRBV5-1, the J call TRBJ2-5; 7 bases agree with TRBD1. This CDR3 comprises 16 residues. The V and J ends lost 1 base and 5 bases, in that order; junction bases with no gene match: 11. CDR1 is SGHRS and CDR2 is YFSETQ in the germline V gene. The CDR3 spells CASSLRLRQGRETQYF. DNA for the CDR3: TGCGCCAGCAGCTTGAGGTTAAGACAGGGCAGGGAGACCCAGTACTTC. The full variable domain, completed using reference TRBV5-1 and TRBJ2-5, is KAGVTQTPRYLIKTRGQQVTLSCSPISGHRSVSWYQQTPGQGLQFLFEYFSETQRNKGNFPGRFSGRQFSNSRSEMNVSTLELGDSALYLCASSLRLRQGRETQYFGPGTRLLVL.

Written as DNA, the CDR3 is TGTGCCAGCAGTTTAGTAGCCCCGCAGTCCGGGGAGCTGTTTTTT. Amino acid sequence: CASSLVAPQSGELFF. The V call is TRBV28, the J call TRBJ2-2, with D unclear. Germline V gene data show CDR1 as MDHEN and CDR2 as SYDVKM. The germline V and J ends were trimmed by 2 bases and 6 bases, with 13 bases remaining between them. This CDR3 comprises 15 residues. The full variable domain, completed using reference TRBV28 and TRBJ2-2, is DVKVTQSSRYLVKRTGEKVFLECVQDMDHENMFWYRQDPGLGLRLIYFSYDVKMKEKGDIPEGYSVSREKKERFSLILESASTNQTSMYLCASSLVAPQSGELFFGEGSRLTVL.

The chain carries TRBV19 and TRBJ1-2; a weak D match, TRBD1 (5 bases). CDR1 and CDR2 (germline): LNHDA, SQIVND (reference sequence). The length of the CDR3 is 15 residues. V was shortened by 7 bases and J by 2 bases, with 17 bases between the two germline ends. The CDR3: CASTMGRLNNYGYTF. As DNA, the CDR3 is TGTGCCAGTACAATGGGGCGACTTAACAACTATGGCTACACCTTC.

DNA of the CDR3: TGTGCCAGCAGCCCTATGAGCCCCTTAGAAAAACTGTTTTTT. Translating gives CASSPMSPLEKLFF. The chain couples TRBV7-2 to TRBJ1-4; D unclear. The germline gives CDR1 SGHTA, CDR2 FQGNSA. Trimming removed 5 bases from V and 8 bases from J, with 15 bases in between. The CDR3 totals 14 residues. Together with reference TRBV7-2 and TRBJ1-4, the CDR3 gives the full variable domain: GAGVSQSPSNKVTEKGKDVELRCDPISGHTALYWYRQSLGQGLEFLIYFQGNSAPDKSGLPSDRFSAERTGGSVSTLTIQRTQQEDSAVYLCASSPMSPLEKLFFGSGTQLSVL.

J is TRBJ2-7 and V is TRBV28; possible D gene TRBD2, 6 bases. The CDR3 covers 18 residues. V was trimmed by 2 bases and J by 3 bases, leaving 23 bases between them. Germline V CDR1 and CDR2: MDHEN, SYDVKM. CDR3 loop: CASSLRGSQGETFYEQYF. CDR3 DNA sequence: TGTGCCAGCAGTTTACGGGGGTCCCAAGGAGAAACTTTCTACGAGCAGTACTTC.

The chain carries TRBV10-1 and TRBJ2-7, with 11 bases matching TRBD2. Germline CDR1 WNHNN, CDR2 SYGVQD (reference sequence). The CDR3 sequence is 12 residues long. The J segment lost 11 bases and the V segment lost 2 bases, leaving 2 bases of the junction unmatched. In DNA form, the CDR3 reads TGCGCCAGCAGTGAGCCGGGACTAGCGGAGTACTTC. Its translation: CASSEPGLAEYF.

The gene calls are TRBV27 and TRBJ2-7; D unclear. Germline CDR1 and CDR2: MNHEY and SMNVEV (reference sequence). Trimming removed 0 bases at V and 7 bases at J, with 13 bases between. The CDR3 has 14 residues. CDR3 protein: CASSLSPRSPEQYF. The CDR3 DNA sequence: TGTGCCAGCAGTTTATCTCCCCGGTCTCCGGAGCAGTACTTC.

The chain couples TRBV9 to TRBJ1-1; no clear D. This CDR3 is 13 amino acids long. Trimming shortened V by 0 bases and J by 1 base, and 4 bases separated the two germline ends. Germline V CDR1 and CDR2: SGDLS, YYNGEE. The CDR3 DNA reads TGTGCCAGCAGCGTAGCAGGGAACACTGAAGCTTTCTTT. Residues: CASSVAGNTEAFF.

The chain is built from TRBV5-1 and TRBJ2-2, with TRBD2 matching over 7 bases. The germline V gene encodes CDR1 SGHRS and CDR2 YFSETQ. Germline trimming cut 2 bases from V and 6 bases from J; bases unmatched to any gene: 1. CDR3 size: 13 residues. The CDR3 protein is CASSLAGPGELFF. The CDR3 DNA is TGCGCCAGCAGCTTAGCGGGGCCCGGGGAGCTGTTTTTT. Full variable domain (missing parts from reference TRBV5-1 and TRBJ2-2): KAGVTQTPRYLIKTRGQQVTLSCSPISGHRSVSWYQQTPGQGLQFLFEYFSETQRNKGNFPGRFSGRQFSNSRSEMNVSTLELGDSALYLCASSLAGPGELFFGEGSRLTVL.

The chain employs TRBV27 and TRBJ2-5; possibly TRBD1 for D (7 bases). The CDR3 has 14 residues. CDR1 is MNHEY, CDR2 SMNVEV, per germline (reference sequence). V was clipped by 5 bases and J by 5 bases, with 15 bases between them. The chain's CDR3 is CASSIRQGGETQYF. CDR3 in DNA: TGTGCCAGCAGTATCCGACAGGGAGGCGAGACCCAGTACTTC.

The rearrangement joins TRBV7-9 to TRBJ2-1, with 8 bases fitting TRBD2. Germline lookup yields CDR1 SEHNR and CDR2 FQNEAQ (reference sequence). This CDR3 comprises 16 residues. The ends lost 5 bases at V and 0 bases at J; junction bases unmatched: 6. CDR3 nucleotides: TGTGCCAGCAGCCACATCAGCGGGAGCTCCTACAATGAGCAGTTCTTC. Protein sequence: CASSHISGSSYNEQFF.

The chain recombines TRBV6-7 with TRBJ2-7; TRBD2 matches 15 bases. Being an ORF, TRBV6-7 has a function that is uncertain. The junction had 6 bases not matched to a gene; V was cut back by 4 bases and J by 5 bases. The CDR3 has 16 amino acids. The CDR3 nucleotides are TGTGCCAGCAGTTTCGGGACTAGCGGGAGGACGAACGAGCAGTACTTC. It specifies CASSFGTSGRTNEQYF.

The chain uses TRBV11-1 and TRBJ2-5; D unresolved. V lost 2 bases and J lost 2, with 9 bases in between. The CDR3 has 14 residues. Germline loops: CDR1 SGHAT, CDR2 FQDESV (reference sequence). CDR3: CASSLTELQETQYF. The DNA of the CDR3 is TGTGCCAGCAGCTTAACAGAACTTCAAGAGACCCAGTACTTC. The whole variable domain, remainder taken from reference TRBV11-1 and TRBJ2-5, is EAEVAQSPRYKITEKSQAVAFWCDPISGHATLYWYRQILGQGPELLVQFQDESVVDDSQLPKDRFSAERLKGVDSTLKIQPAELGDSAMYLCASSLTELQETQYFGPGTRLLVL.

There are a few counts of this clone. The J gene is TRBJ1-5, the V gene TRBV2; unclear D gene. Germline CDR1 and CDR2: SNHLY and FYNNEI. The CDR3 has 12 amino acids. Trimming pared 6 bases from V and 0 bases from J, leaving 3 bases between. The CDR3 sequence: CASRGSNQPQHF. In nucleotides, the CDR3 is TGTGCCAGCAGGGGTAGCAATCAGCCCCAGCATTTT.

The chain has TRBV29-1 and TRBJ2-1, with 10 bases matching TRBD1. J was trimmed by 4 bases and V by 6 bases; bases with no gene match: 0. The CDR3 is 12 residues long. CDR1 and CDR2 (germline): SQVTM, ANQGSEA. Here the CDR3 DNA reads TGCAGCGTGGGACAGGGGTACAATGAGCAGTTCTTC. Translation gives CSVGQGYNEQFF.

This clone was recorded once. This sequence joins TRBV5-8 and TRBJ2-1, with 8 bases fitting TRBD2. This CDR3 spans 15 amino acids. J gave up 7 bases and V 7 bases, and 13 bases lay outside the gene matches. Germline-derived CDR1 and CDR2 are SGHTS and YDEGEE. CDR3 DNA: TGTGCCAGCGCCCGAAGCGGGAGAACGACGAATGAGCAGTTCTTC. It yields the protein CASARSGRTTNEQFF.

Only one count was recorded for this clone. The chain recombines TRBV28 with TRBJ2-6, with 7 positions matching TRBD1. V trimming: 6 bases; J trimming: 2 bases; junction bases outside the gene matches: 4. CDR3 length: 15 amino acids. CDR1 and CDR2 from the germline V gene are MDHEN and SYDVKM. The CDR3 DNA reads TGTGCCAGCAGGCAGACAGGGACTGGGGCCAACGTCCTGACTTTC. This codes for CASRQTGTGANVLTF.

This clone has only one observation. The chain is built from TRBV5-1 and TRBJ2-7; D is unresolved. Deletions cut 5 bases from V and 4 bases from J, with 13 bases between. CDR1 is SGHRS, CDR2 YFSETQ, per germline. The CDR3 runs 13 residues. For the CDR3, the DNA is TGCGCCAGCAGTGGTAGTCCCGGGTACGAGCAGTACTTC. As protein: CASSGSPGYEQYF.

About this clone itself: This CDR3 is also generated by other DNA sequences in the sample. This chain connects TRBV27 to TRBJ1-5; TRBD1 might be the D (5 bases). The CDR3 extends over 13 amino acids. V lost 4 bases, J lost 7 bases, and 11 bases lay in between. CDR1 is MNHEY and CDR2 is SMNVEV in the germline V gene (reference sequence). The CDR3 reads CASSSQGRQPQHF. As DNA, the CDR3 is TGTGCCAGCAGTTCTCAGGGAAGACAGCCCCAGCATTTT.

The chain has TRBV7-6 and TRBJ2-1; 10 bases are a match to TRBD2. The CDR3 length is 18 residues. Trimming cost V 3 bases and J 2 bases; bases outside gene matches: 10. Germline CDR1 and CDR2: SGHVS and FNYEAQ. The CDR3 nucleotides are TGTGCCAGCAGCTTGACCCAAACTAGCGGGACGACCTACAATGAGCAGTTCTTC. It encodes CASSLTQTSGTTYNEQFF. Full variable domain (remainder filled in from reference TRBV7-6 and TRBJ2-1): GAGVSQSPRYKVTKRGQDVALRCDPISGHVSLYWYRQALGQGPEFLTYFNYEAQQDKSGLPNDRFSAERPEGSISTLTIQRTEQRDSAMYRCASSLTQTSGTTYNEQFFGPGTRLTVL.